Sequencing of this T cell receptor (beta chain) was carried out in a study of T cell responses to AZD1222 COVID-19 vaccine. Findings and limits, study-wide: Clonal diversity was possibly underestimated, and white British individuals and females predominated among donors.

As regards this clone: Its antigen remains unknown.

The germline CDR1 and CDR2 sequences are SGHTS and YDEGEE. V lost 6 bases and J 12 bases, leaving 22 bases between the germline ends. CDR3 length: 14 amino acids. This table comes from immunoSEQ multiplex PCR, and its TCRdb copy is limited to in-frame clones, with some not included. Of about 150,000 clones in the sample, approximately 86% were seen once. The chain is built from TRBV5-8 and TRBJ2-1; D might be TRBD1 (6 bases). This clonotype was sampled from an adult in good health. The sample was peripheral blood, taken on day 0 of AZD1222 vaccination. The CDR3 sequence is CASTFRDKDTWQFF. The CDR3 nucleotides are TGTGCCAGCACCTTCAGGGACAAGGACACTTGGCAGTTCTTC.